These 24 T cell receptor beta chains originate from one sample sequenced in a study of T cells in Graves' hyperthyroidism and ophthalmopathy. The source material, RNA transcripts, was used to amplify TCR beta CDR3 regions. TCR CDR3 regions were first amplified by RT-PCR with HTBI primers. TCRdb reanalysed the multiplex PCR reads using MiXCR and keeps one entry per CDR3 protein. The sample lists around 180,000 distinct CDR3 sequences, approximately 15% occurring once. Sequenced sample: blood. Source of these receptors: a woman between 45 and 65 years old with Graves' hyperthyroidism.

This clonotype was counted ten times or more. Here the CDR3 DNA reads TGCGCCAGCAGCAGTCTAGCGGGCCGACGGGATACGCAGTATTTT. Its protein product is CASSSLAGRRDTQYF. This rearrangement joins TRBV5-1 to TRBJ2-3; 8 positions match TRBD2. The CDR3 has 15 residues. Germline V gives CDR1 SGHRS, CDR2 YFSETQ. V shed 4 bases, J shed 6 bases, and the junction held 10 bases outside the gene matches. The variable domain in full, completed from reference TRBV5-1 and TRBJ2-3, reads KAGVTQTPRYLIKTRGQQVTLSCSPISGHRSVSWYQQTPGQGLQFLFEYFSETQRNKGNFPGRFSGRQFSNSRSEMNVSTLELGDSALYLCASSSLAGRRDTQYFGPGTRLTVL.

This clonotype has only a few counts. This chain links TRBV24-1 with TRBJ1-5, with D maybe TRBD1 (5 bases). CDR3 length: 14 residues. The germline V gene has CDR1 KGHDR and CDR2 SFDVKD. Between the trimmed V and J ends, which lost 7 bases and 7 bases, there was a span of 16 bases. The CDR3 nucleotides read TGTGCCACCAGCCCCTCGAGGGGTTCCCAGCCCCAGCATTTT. The encoded protein is CATSPSRGSQPQHF.

This clonotype was observed many times. The chain couples TRBV29-1 to TRBJ2-1; TRBD2 matches 7 bases. Trimming cost V 4 bases and J 5 bases; bases outside gene matches: 5. The CDR3 contains 13 residues. Germline loops: CDR1 SQVTM, CDR2 ANQGSEA. Here the CDR3 DNA reads TGCAGCGTTGCCGGGGGGAACAACAATGAGCAGTTCTTC. It encodes CSVAGGNNNEQFF.

The table lists this clonotype with a few counts. A much larger clone sits a single nucleotide away, making a read error possible. The chain carries TRBV6-1 and TRBJ2-5, with 8 bases lining up with TRBD2. V shed 4 bases and J 4 bases; nucleotides not matched to a gene: 11. Looked up from germline, CDR1 is MNHNS and CDR2 is SASEGT. The CDR3 is 16 residues long. CDR3 bases: TGTGCCAGCAGTGTCGGAGGACCCGGGAGGGGAGAGACCCAGTACTTC. Its translation is CASSVGGPGRGETQYF.

The table lists this clonotype with many counts. This chain links TRBV29-1 with TRBJ2-1; D might be TRBD2 (5 bases). The germline CDR1 and CDR2 sequences are SQVTM and ANQGSEA. V gave up 5 bases and J gave up 0 bases, with 14 bases separating them. The CDR3 has 15 amino acids. The CDR3 here is CSVRIYGNSYNEQFF. CDR3 in DNA: TGCAGCGTTCGGATCTACGGGAACTCCTACAATGAGCAGTTCTTC.

In this sample, this clonotype turned up many times. The rearrangement uses TRBV10-3 and TRBJ1-5; D might be TRBD1 (5 bases). The germline V gene encodes CDR1 ENHRY and CDR2 SYGVKD. This CDR3 is 16 amino acids long. Trimming took 2 bases from V and 0 from J, leaving 11 bases between them. This CDR3 reads CAISEEGIDSNQPQHF. The CDR3 coding sequence is TGTGCCATCAGTGAGGAGGGGATCGATAGCAATCAGCCCCAGCATTTT.

This clonotype was seen at least ten times. This CDR3 reads CASSPGGGPYEQYF. The CDR3, as DNA: TGTGCCAGCTCACCAGGGGGGGGACCCTACGAGCAGTACTTC. The rearrangement links TRBV18 to TRBJ2-7; 7 bases match TRBD2. Germline V gene lookup returns CDR1 KGHSH and CDR2 LQKENI. The CDR3 loop spans 14 amino acids. V dropped 2 bases and J dropped 2; count of bases not matched to a gene: 3. Variable domain in full (rest from reference TRBV18 and TRBJ2-7): NAGVMQNPRHLVRRRGQEARLRCSPMKGHSHVYWYRQLPEEGLKFMVYLQKENIIDESGMPKERFSAEFPKEGPSILRIQQVVRGDSAAYFCASSPGGGPYEQYFGPGTRLTVT.

This clonotype was detected many times. V is TRBV10-1 and J is TRBJ1-1; no firm D call. The CDR3 has 15 amino acids. Per germline, CDR1 WNHNN and CDR2 SYGVQD (reference sequence). Trimming cost V 2 bases and J 1 base, with 11 bases left between them. CDR3 residues: CASSETAAGNTEAFF. In nucleotides, the CDR3 is TGCGCCAGCAGTGAGACTGCGGCTGGGAACACTGAAGCTTTCTTT.

The rearrangement uses TRBV28 and TRBJ2-5; 8 positions agree with TRBD1. This CDR3 is 15 amino acids long. V was clipped by 7 bases and J by 3 bases; unmatched bases: 10. Germline values: CDR1 MDHEN, CDR2 SYDVKM. The CDR3 is CASTLGTGGKETQYF. CDR3 coding DNA: TGTGCCAGCACCCTGGGAACAGGGGGAAAAGAGACCCAGTACTTC.

This clonotype was found many times. This chain uses TRBV12-3 or TRBV12-4 with TRBJ1-2; D is perhaps TRBD1 (5 bases). Trimming removed 6 bases from V and 3 bases from J, with 17 bases in between. This CDR3 spans 15 amino acids. CDR3 nucleotides: TGTGCCAGCAGAATACCCGGCAGGGTGGACTATGGCTACACCTTC. It encodes CASRIPGRVDYGYTF.

Ten or more counts support this clonotype. J is TRBJ1-6 and V is TRBV6-2 or TRBV6-3; 8 nucleotides match TRBD1. CDR1 MNHEY and CDR2 SVGEGT come from the germline V gene. The CDR3 is made up of 15 amino acids. Germline trimming cut 6 bases from V and 7 bases from J; bases unmatched to any gene: 8. The CDR3 loop reads CASRGHRDRNSPLHF. As DNA, the CDR3 is TGTGCCAGCAGAGGCCACCGGGACAGGAATTCACCCCTCCACTTT.

This clonotype was picked up many times. Germline is not matched at one junction end, which may reflect a read error. The chain carries TRBV9 and TRBJ1-1, with D possibly TRBD1 on 5 matching bases. Germline CDR1 reads SGDLS; CDR2 reads YYNGEE. The CDR3 has 16 residues. CDR3 sequence reads: CASSPKTQTAYTEAFF. CDR3 nucleotides: TGTGCCAGCAGCCCAAAGACCCAGACAGCGTACACAGAAGCTTTCTTT.

The chain uses TRBV30 and TRBJ1-4, with D unresolved. V gave up 2 bases and J gave up 8 bases, with 18 bases separating them. CDR3 size: 15 residues. Germline loops: CDR1 GTSNPN, CDR2 SVGIG (reference sequence). The DNA for the CDR3 is TGTGCCTGGAGTTCAATCAAGGGTGCGGGCGAAAAACTGTTTTTT. Residues: CAWSSIKGAGEKLFF.

The sample holds a few counts of this clonotype. The V and J genes are TRBV6-5 and TRBJ2-1; perhaps TRBD2 as D (5 bases). The CDR3 extends over 14 amino acids. CDR1 and CDR2 (germline): MNHEY, SVGAGI. Trimming cost V 2 bases and J 2 bases, with 7 bases left between them. The chain's CDR3 is CASSYNGAYNEQFF. CDR3 nucleotide sequence: TGTGCCAGCAGTTACAACGGGGCCTACAATGAGCAGTTCTTC.

The chain joins TRBV12-3 or TRBV12-4 to TRBJ1-1; TRBD1 agrees at 8 bases. V dropped 5 bases and J dropped 4; count of bases not matched to a gene: 9. CDR3 size: 15 residues. This CDR3 reads CASSPTGGRSTEAFF. CDR3 bases: TGTGCCAGCAGTCCCACAGGGGGGAGGAGCACTGAAGCTTTCTTT.

This clonotype was recorded many times. CDR3 amino acids: CASSLRPQETQYF. The DNA for the CDR3 is TGTGCCAGCAGCTTACGCCCGCAAGAGACCCAGTACTTC. The chain combines TRBV7-9 with TRBJ2-5; D gene uncertain. The germline gives CDR1 SEHNR, CDR2 FQNEAQ (reference sequence). This CDR3 has 13 amino acids. Trimming removed 2 bases from V and 2 bases from J, with 6 bases in between.

The chain uses TRBV12-3 or TRBV12-4 and TRBJ2-7, with 9 bases matching TRBD1. Unmatched junction bases numbered 4, after V lost 0 bases and J lost 4 bases. The CDR3 totals 15 residues. DNA for the CDR3: TGTGCCAGCAGTTTAGCGCTGGGACAGGGATACGAGCAGTACTTC. It translates to CASSLALGQGYEQYF.

This sequence joins TRBV28 and TRBJ1-5; the D is unclear. CDR1 and CDR2 from the germline V gene are MDHEN and SYDVKM. The CDR3 spans 13 residues. Trimming shortened V by 7 bases and J by 4 bases, and 11 bases separated the two germline ends. CDR3 nucleotides: TGTGCCAGCACTCCACGGGGAAATCAGCCCCAGCATTTT. It codes for CASTPRGNQPQHF.

This clonotype was picked up many times. The chain carries TRBV6-1 and TRBJ2-7, with TRBD1 identical over 7 bases. J lost 5 bases, V lost 5 bases, and 9 bases had no gene match. The CDR3 is 14 residues long. The germline V gene encodes CDR1 MNHNS and CDR2 SASEGT. The CDR3 spells CASSIRQGRNEQYF. CDR3 bases: TGTGCCAGCAGTATCAGACAGGGCAGGAACGAGCAGTACTTC.

This clonotype was counted at least ten times. The chain joins TRBV6-1 to TRBJ2-1; 10 positions match TRBD2. The CDR3 is 15 amino acids. CDR1 is MNHNS and CDR2 is SASEGT in the germline V gene. With 1 base clipped from V and 8 bases from J, the junction kept 5 bases outside the gene matches. In nucleotides, the CDR3 is TGTGCCAGCAGTGAAGAGTCTAGCGGGGGCTATGAGCAGTTCTTC. It encodes CASSEESSGGYEQFF.

This clonotype was seen many times. The chain joins TRBV9 to TRBJ2-3; TRBD2 matches at 7 bases. Germline loops: CDR1 SGDLS, CDR2 YYNGEE. The junction had 17 bases not matched to a gene; V was cut back by 10 bases and J by 3 bases. The CDR3 extends over 16 amino acids. CDR3 DNA: TGTGCCGGACCCCCCGGACCGGGGGGACGAACAGATACGCAGTATTTT. Translation gives CAGPPGPGGRTDTQYF.

This clonotype was counted between two and nine times. This chain joins TRBV5-1 and TRBJ1-3; 9 bases map to TRBD1. Trimming took 0 bases from V and 0 from J; bases not matched to a gene: 1. The germline V gene encodes CDR1 SGHRS and CDR2 YFSETQ. The CDR3 totals 16 residues. The CDR3 DNA follows: TGCGCCAGCAGCTTGGGGGGACAGGGCTCTGGAAACACCATATATTTT. This translates into CASSLGGQGSGNTIYF.

At least ten counts were recorded for this clonotype. CDR3 coding DNA: TGTGCCAGCAGTTACTCCCGACTAGCTACAGATACGCAGTATTTT. Amino acid sequence: CASSYSRLATDTQYF. This sequence joins TRBV6-6 and TRBJ2-3; the match to TRBD2 covers 7 bases. CDR1 MNHNY and CDR2 SVGAGI come from the germline V gene (reference sequence). V dropped 0 bases and J dropped 3; count of bases not matched to a gene: 3. This CDR3 comprises 15 residues.

This clonotype was recorded at least ten times. The V gene is TRBV4-1, the J gene TRBJ2-7, with unresolved D. The CDR3 extends over 11 amino acids. Germline assignment: CDR1 MGHRA and CDR2 YSYEKL. The V and J ends lost 3 bases and 5 bases respectively, with 5 bases between them. CDR3 loop: CASSQGNEQYF. CDR3 in DNA: TGCGCCAGCAGCCAGGGGAACGAGCAGTACTTC.